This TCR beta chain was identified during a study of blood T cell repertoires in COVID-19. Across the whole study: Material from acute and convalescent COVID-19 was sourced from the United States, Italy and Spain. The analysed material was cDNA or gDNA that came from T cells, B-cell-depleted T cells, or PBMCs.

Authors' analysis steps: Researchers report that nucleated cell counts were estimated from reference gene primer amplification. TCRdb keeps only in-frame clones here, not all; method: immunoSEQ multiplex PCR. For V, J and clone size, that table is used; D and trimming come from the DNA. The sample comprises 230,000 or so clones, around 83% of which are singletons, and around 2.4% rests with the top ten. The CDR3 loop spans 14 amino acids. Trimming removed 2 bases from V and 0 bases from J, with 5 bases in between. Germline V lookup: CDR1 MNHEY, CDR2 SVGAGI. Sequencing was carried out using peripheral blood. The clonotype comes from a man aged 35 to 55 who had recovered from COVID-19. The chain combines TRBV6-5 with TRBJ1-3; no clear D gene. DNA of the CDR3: TGTGCCAGCAGTTACGAGGCCTCTGGAAACACCATATATTTT. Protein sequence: CASSYEASGNTIYF.